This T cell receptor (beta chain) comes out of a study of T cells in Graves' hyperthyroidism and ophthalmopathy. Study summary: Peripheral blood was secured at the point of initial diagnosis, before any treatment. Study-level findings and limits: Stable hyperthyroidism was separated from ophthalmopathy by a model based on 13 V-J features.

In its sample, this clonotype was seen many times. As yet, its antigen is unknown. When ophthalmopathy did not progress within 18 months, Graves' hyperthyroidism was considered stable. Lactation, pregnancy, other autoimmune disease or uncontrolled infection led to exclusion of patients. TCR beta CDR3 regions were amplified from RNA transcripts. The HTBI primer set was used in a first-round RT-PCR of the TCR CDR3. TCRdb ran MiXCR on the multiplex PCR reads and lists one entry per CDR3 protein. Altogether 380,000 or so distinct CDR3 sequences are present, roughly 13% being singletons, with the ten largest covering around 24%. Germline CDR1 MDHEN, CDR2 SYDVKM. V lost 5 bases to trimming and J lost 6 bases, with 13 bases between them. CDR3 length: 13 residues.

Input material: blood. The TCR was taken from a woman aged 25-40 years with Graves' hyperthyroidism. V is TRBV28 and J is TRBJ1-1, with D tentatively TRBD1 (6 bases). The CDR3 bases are TGTGCCAGCAGTATCTACAGGGTACCTGAAGCTTTCTTT. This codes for CASSIYRVPEAFF.